Listed here are 4 T cell receptor beta chains from one sample, sequenced in a study of T cells in Graves' hyperthyroidism and ophthalmopathy. Amplification of TCR beta CDR3 regions used RNA as the template. The HTBI primer set served for first-round RT-PCR of the TCR CDR3. TCRdb reprocessed the multiplex PCR reads via MiXCR and lists one record per CDR3 protein. The table includes 500,000 to 800,000 distinct CDR3 sequences, nearly 45% detected once. The sample was peripheral blood or thyroid tissue (not recorded which). These receptors all come from an adult man with Graves' disease, either hyperthyroidism or ophthalmopathy (not recorded which).

This clonotype was seen a few times. The V gene is TRBV7-3, the J gene TRBJ2-7; tentative D call: TRBD1 (5 bases). Per the germline V gene, CDR1 is SGHTA and CDR2 is FQGTGA. This CDR3 contains 12 residues. The V end lost 2 bases, the J end lost 6 bases, and 8 bases lay between the germline ends. Here the CDR3 DNA reads TGTGCCAGCAGCTTAGTTAGGGGCGAGCAGTACTTC. Its translation: CASSLVRGEQYF.

Regarding this clonotype: The junction shows a germline mismatch at one end, possibly a read error. V usage is TRBV10-2 and J usage is TRBJ2-5; 8 bases align to TRBD2. The CDR3 length is 14 residues. Germline loops: CDR1 WSHSY, CDR2 SAAADI. The CDR3, as DNA: TGCGCCAGCAGCCCCACACCGGGACTAGAGTCTGGGTTCTTC. It yields the protein CASSPTPGLESGFF.

As to this clonotype: Compared with germline, one end of the junction differs, possibly owing to a read error. This rearrangement joins TRBV7-3 to TRBJ2-5; TRBD2 aligns across 7 bases. This CDR3 contains 14 residues. Germline CDR1 SGHTA, CDR2 FQGTGA. The CDR3 protein is CASSLVAGEETQHF. CDR3 DNA: TGTGCCAGCAGCTTAGTGGCGGGGGAAGAGACCCAGCACTTC. Together with reference TRBV7-3 and TRBJ2-5, the CDR3 gives the full variable domain: GAGVSQTPSNKVTEKGKYVELRCDPISGHTALYWYRQSLGQGPEFLIYFQGTGAADDSGLPNDRFFAVRPEGSVSTLKIQRTERGDSAVYLCASSLVAGEETQHFGPGTRLLVL.

The chain employs TRBV11-2 and TRBJ2-7, with 8 bases lining up with TRBD2. V trimming: 4 bases; J trimming: 1 base; junction bases outside the gene matches: 6. The CDR3 contains 15 residues. Germline V gene data show CDR1 as SGHAT and CDR2 as FQNNGV. The CDR3 spells CASSSRGGRSYEQYF. CDR3 DNA: TGTGCCAGCAGCTCTCGGGGGGGACGGTCCTACGAGCAGTACTTC.